These 27 T cell receptor beta chains were sequenced from one sample in a study of blood T cell repertoires in COVID-19. Data came from immunoSEQ multiplex PCR; TCRdb stores just in-frame clones and leaves some out. The sample has 74,000 or so clones, roughly nine tenths seen once. Sequenced sample: peripheral blood. These receptors originate from a man aged 50 to 60 with acute or convalescent COVID-19.

V usage is TRBV6-5 and J usage is TRBJ1-5; D may be TRBD1 (6 bases). Trimming cost V 10 bases and J 2 bases, with 15 bases left between them. Germline CDR1 is MNHEY and CDR2 is SVGAGI. This CDR3 contains 14 residues. Written as DNA, the CDR3 is TGTGCCACTGGGGACAACAAAGGCAATCAGCCCCAGCATTTT. Translating it yields CATGDNKGNQPQHF.

The chain joins TRBV27 to TRBJ2-5; perhaps TRBD1 as D (6 bases). CDR3 length: 13 amino acids. CDR1 MNHEY and CDR2 SMNVEV come from the germline V gene (reference sequence). The V gene lost 5 bases and the J gene lost 5 bases, with 12 bases spanning the gap. Here the CDR3 reads CASSPTGYETQYF. For the CDR3, the DNA is TGTGCCAGCAGTCCCACAGGGTATGAGACCCAGTACTTC.

The CDR3 DNA reads TGTGCCAGCAGCCAAGATGGGCGGGAGGTCATTTCCAATGAGCAGTTCTTC. Protein: CASSQDGREVISNEQFF. J is TRBJ2-1 and V is TRBV4-2; 8 bases fit TRBD2. The length of the CDR3 is 17 residues. CDR1 is LGHNA and CDR2 is YNFKEQ in the germline V gene. Trimming at V came to 0 bases and at J to 6 bases, leaving 10 bases not matched to a gene.

The J gene is TRBJ1-2, the V gene TRBV19; 7 bases line up with TRBD1. This CDR3 has 14 amino acids. CDR1 and CDR2 from the germline V gene are LNHDA and SQIVND (reference sequence). Germline trimming cut 6 bases from V and 7 bases from J; bases unmatched to any gene: 11. The CDR3 DNA is TGTGCCAGTAGAACGCGACAGGGAAACCCTGGCTACACCTTC. Translating gives CASRTRQGNPGYTF.

This chain connects TRBV11-2 to TRBJ2-7, with D hard to call. There are 14 residues in the CDR3. Looked up from germline, CDR1 is SGHAT and CDR2 is FQNNGV. V lost 6 bases to trimming and J lost 0 bases, with 12 bases between them. CDR3 sequence reads: CASRSVRYSYEQYF. CDR3 bases: TGTGCCAGCAGGAGCGTTCGGTACTCCTACGAGCAGTACTTC.

The V gene is TRBV21-1, the J gene TRBJ1-5; TRBD1 is the table's D call and was not checked against the DNA. TRBV21-1 corresponds to a pseudogene. The CDR3 has 20 residues. CDR3 sequence reads: CASSKSHGQTSKIANQPQHF. For the CDR3, the DNA is TGTGCCAGCAGCAAATCCCATGGACAGACCTCAAAAATAGCAAATCAGCCCCAGCATTTT.

This clone was seen just once. V is TRBV7-2 and J is TRBJ1-1; weak D call: TRBD1 (5 bases). V was clipped by 5 bases and J by 10 bases, with 17 bases between them. The germline gives CDR1 SGHTA, CDR2 FQGNSA. The length of the CDR3 is 13 residues. CDR3 region: CASSTGPGAIAFF. The CDR3 region has the DNA TGTGCCAGCAGCACAGGCCCCGGAGCGATAGCTTTCTTT.

The chain's CDR3 is CASSQTSYNEQFF. The DNA for the CDR3 is TGTGCCAGCAGCCAAACATCCTACAATGAGCAGTTCTTC. The chain has TRBV7-2 and TRBJ2-1; D is unresolved. The CDR3 is made up of 13 amino acids. Per germline, CDR1 SGHTA and CDR2 FQGNSA. Trimming cost V 5 bases and J 1 base, with 6 bases left between them.

CDR3 in amino acids: CASSVAREPTGELFF. The CDR3 DNA follows: TGTGCCAGCAGCGTAGCCAGGGAACCTACCGGGGAGCTGTTTTTT. V and J are TRBV9 and TRBJ2-2, with D possibly being TRBD1 (5 bases). Germline lookup yields CDR1 SGDLS and CDR2 YYNGEE. Deletions cut 0 bases from V and 5 bases from J, with 11 bases between. The CDR3 runs 15 residues. Supplemented by reference TRBV9 and TRBJ2-2, the full variable domain reads DSGVTQTPKHLITATGQRVTLRCSPRSGDLSVYWYQQSLDQGLQFLIQYYNGEERAKGNILERFSAQQFPDLHSELNLSSLELGDSALYFCASSVAREPTGELFFGEGSRLTVL.

Written as DNA, the CDR3 is TGCGCCAGCAGCCAAGATCGACTATCCAGCTCCTACGAGCAGTACTTC. Protein product: CASSQDRLSSSYEQYF. The gene calls are TRBV4-3 and TRBJ2-7, with a tentative D call TRBD2 (5 bases). Trimming removed 0 bases at V and 0 bases at J, with 12 bases between. This CDR3 is built from 16 residues. Germline values: CDR1 LGHNA, CDR2 YSLEER.

J is TRBJ1-1 and V is TRBV5-1, with D possibly matching TRBD1 (6 bases). Looked up from germline, CDR1 is SGHRS and CDR2 is YFSETQ. V dropped 4 bases and J dropped 0 bases, with 10 bases sitting between them. The CDR3 runs 14 residues. Written as DNA, the CDR3 is TGCGCCAGCAGCGGGGGCAGACTGAACACTGAAGCTTTCTTT. Amino acid sequence: CASSGGRLNTEAFF.

This clone has a single count. V and J are TRBV4-1 and TRBJ2-6, with D possibly being TRBD1 (6 bases). Germline-derived CDR1 and CDR2 are MGHRA and YSYEKL. V shed 7 bases and J shed 2 bases, with 9 bases lying between them. The CDR3 spans 14 residues. The CDR3 region is CASNQGPGANVLTF. The CDR3 bases are TGCGCCAGCAATCAGGGGCCTGGGGCCAACGTCCTGACTTTC.

The CDR3: CASSPQPGFEETQYF. The CDR3 coding sequence is TGTGCCAGCAGCCCCCAACCGGGATTTGAAGAGACCCAGTACTTC. The V gene is TRBV7-2, the J gene TRBJ2-5; a possible D gene is TRBD2 (5 bases). CDR1 is SGHTA, CDR2 FQGNSA, per germline. There are 15 residues in the CDR3. With 5 bases removed from V and 3 bases from J, the gap between germline ends came to 16 bases.

There are a few counts of this clone. The rearrangement links TRBV20-1 to TRBJ2-1; weak D call: TRBD2 (6 bases). The germline CDR1 and CDR2 sequences are DFQATT and SNEGSKA (reference sequence). Deletions cut 3 bases from V and 6 bases from J, with 18 bases between. CDR3 length: 15 amino acids. The CDR3 loop is CSASSFGSSRNEQFF. The CDR3 coding sequence is TGCAGTGCTAGTTCGTTCGGGAGCTCTCGCAATGAGCAGTTCTTC.

The chain uses TRBV28 and TRBJ1-2, with D possibly matching TRBD1 (6 bases). Trimming shortened V by 5 bases and J by 6 bases, and 28 bases separated the two germline ends. This CDR3 comprises 18 residues. Germline lookup yields CDR1 MDHEN and CDR2 SYDVKM. CDR3 in DNA: TGTGCCAGCAGTCCCAAACAGGGAACCCCAAGTAGACGGGATGGCTACACCTTC. This gives the protein CASSPKQGTPSRRDGYTF.

The chain couples TRBV28 to TRBJ2-5; 7 bases align to TRBD1. The ends lost 7 bases at V and 5 bases at J; junction bases unmatched: 16. The CDR3 is 16 amino acids. Per germline, CDR1 MDHEN and CDR2 SYDVKM. The CDR3 sequence: CASTKGLVRGRETQYF. The CDR3 bases are TGTGCCAGCACTAAAGGACTTGTGAGGGGGCGGGAGACCCAGTACTTC.

DNA of the CDR3: TGCAGTGCTATGGACAGTATTGAAGCTTTCTTT. This translates into CSAMDSIEAFF. The chain links TRBV20-1 to TRBJ1-1, with D possibly TRBD1 on 6 matching bases. The germline CDR1 and CDR2 sequences are DFQATT and SNEGSKA (reference sequence). This CDR3 has 11 residues. V was shortened by 4 bases and J by 7 bases, with 10 bases between the two germline ends.

J is TRBJ2-1 and V is TRBV3-1 (or the pseudogene TRBV3-2), with D possibly TRBD2 on 6 matching bases. The CDR3 is made up of 15 amino acids. Between the trimmed V and J ends, which lost 3 bases and 6 bases, there was a span of 15 bases. CDR1 and CDR2 (germline): LGHDT, YNNKEL (reference sequence). CDR3 sequence reads: CASSHSLARINEQFF. The CDR3 DNA sequence: TGTGCCAGCAGCCACAGTCTAGCGCGGATCAATGAGCAGTTCTTC.

V gene TRBV12-5 combines with J gene TRBJ2-4; 13 bases agree with TRBD2. The ends lost 1 base at V and 4 bases at J; junction bases unmatched: 4. The CDR3 has 17 residues. The V gene's germline CDR1 is LGHNT and CDR2 FRNRAP. CDR3 coding DNA: TGTGCTAGTGGTTTGGCGACTAGCGGGAGGCTTAAAAACATTCAGTACTTC. Protein sequence: CASGLATSGRLKNIQYF.

This sequence joins TRBV3-1 (or the pseudogene TRBV3-2) and TRBJ1-2, with TRBD1 identical over 12 bases. Germline-derived CDR1 and CDR2 are LGHDT and YNNKEL (reference sequence). Losses at the gene ends were 6 bases for V and 13 bases for J; bases not matched to a gene: 12. The CDR3 covers 14 residues. The CDR3 sequence: CASRRDRDRGPVTF. The CDR3 DNA reads as TGTGCCAGCAGGCGCGACAGGGACAGGGGGCCGGTCACCTTC.

This clone was detected only once. The chain couples TRBV19 to TRBJ2-7; 8 nucleotides match TRBD1. V dropped 9 bases and J dropped 1; count of bases not matched to a gene: 2. This CDR3 contains 12 residues. Germline V gene sequence: CDR1 LNHDA, CDR2 SQIVND (reference sequence). For the CDR3, the DNA is TGTGCCAGCACAGGGGGGTCCTACGAGCAGTACTTC. Translating it yields CASTGGSYEQYF.

V and J are TRBV11-3 and TRBJ2-1; 8 bases map to TRBD2. CDR1 and CDR2 from the germline V gene are SGHNT and YENEEA. Trimming cost V 5 bases and J 3 bases; bases outside gene matches: 6. The CDR3 consists of 15 residues. CDR3 coding DNA: TGTGCCAGCAGCGGGAGCCGGGAGGGCTACAATGAGCAGTTCTTC. Encoded protein: CASSGSREGYNEQFF.

The CDR3 bases are TGTGCCAGCAGTACCCTGGGGGGGGGTACCTACGAGCAGTACTTC. This translates into CASSTLGGGTYEQYF. The V and J genes are TRBV28 and TRBJ2-7; 7 bases map to TRBD2. Trimming took 5 bases from V and 2 from J; bases not matched to a gene: 9. This CDR3 comprises 15 residues. Germline V gene sequence: CDR1 MDHEN, CDR2 SYDVKM.

This chain joins TRBV18 and TRBJ1-4, with D unclear. CDR1 is KGHSH, CDR2 LQKENI, per germline. The CDR3 consists of 14 residues. V lost 2 bases and J lost 7, with 11 bases in between. The CDR3, as DNA: TGTGCCAGCTCACCAGGGTACAGTGTTGAAAAACTGTTTTTT. Encoded protein: CASSPGYSVEKLFF.

The chain uses TRBV18 and TRBJ1-5; no firm D call. With 3 bases removed from V and 4 bases from J, the gap between germline ends came to 13 bases. This CDR3 is built from 15 residues. The V gene's germline CDR1 is KGHSH and CDR2 LQKENI. CDR3: CASSPELLNNQPQHF. Written as DNA, the CDR3 is TGTGCCAGCTCACCCGAGCTCCTGAATAATCAGCCCCAGCATTTT.

The V gene is TRBV5-1, the J gene TRBJ2-5; 16 bases are shared with TRBD2. The germline V gene has CDR1 SGHRS and CDR2 YFSETQ. With V trimmed by 4 bases and J by 4 bases, 7 bases remained unmatched. The CDR3 covers 17 residues. This chain's CDR3 is CASSQGLAGGRVETQYF. The CDR3 DNA is TGCGCCAGCAGCCAGGGACTAGCGGGAGGGCGGGTAGAGACCCAGTACTTC.

The chain joins TRBV18 to TRBJ1-1, with no clear D. Looked up from germline, CDR1 is KGHSH and CDR2 is LQKENI. Trimming pared 0 bases from V and 0 bases from J, leaving 8 bases between. The CDR3 runs 15 residues. This CDR3 is CASSPPGRVNTEAFF. The DNA of the CDR3 is TGTGCCAGCTCACCACCCGGGAGGGTGAACACTGAAGCTTTCTTT.